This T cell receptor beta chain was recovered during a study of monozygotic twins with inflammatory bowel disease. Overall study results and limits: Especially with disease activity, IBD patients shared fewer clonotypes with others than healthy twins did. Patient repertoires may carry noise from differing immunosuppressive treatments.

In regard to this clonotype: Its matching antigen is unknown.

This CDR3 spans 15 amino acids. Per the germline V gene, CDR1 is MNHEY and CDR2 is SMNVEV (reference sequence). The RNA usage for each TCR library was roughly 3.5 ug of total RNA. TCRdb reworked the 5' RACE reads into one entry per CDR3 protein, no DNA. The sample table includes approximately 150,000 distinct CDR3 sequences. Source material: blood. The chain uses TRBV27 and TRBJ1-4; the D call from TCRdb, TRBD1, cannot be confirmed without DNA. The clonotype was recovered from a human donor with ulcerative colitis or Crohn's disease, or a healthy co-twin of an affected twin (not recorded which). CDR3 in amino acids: CASILRGLTNEKLFF. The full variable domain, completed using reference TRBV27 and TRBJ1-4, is EAQVTQNPRYLITVTGKKLTVTCSQNMNHEYMSWYRQDPGLGLRQIYYSMNVEVTDKGDVPEGYKVSRKEKRNFPLILESPSPNQTSLYFCASILRGLTNEKLFFGSGTQLSVL.